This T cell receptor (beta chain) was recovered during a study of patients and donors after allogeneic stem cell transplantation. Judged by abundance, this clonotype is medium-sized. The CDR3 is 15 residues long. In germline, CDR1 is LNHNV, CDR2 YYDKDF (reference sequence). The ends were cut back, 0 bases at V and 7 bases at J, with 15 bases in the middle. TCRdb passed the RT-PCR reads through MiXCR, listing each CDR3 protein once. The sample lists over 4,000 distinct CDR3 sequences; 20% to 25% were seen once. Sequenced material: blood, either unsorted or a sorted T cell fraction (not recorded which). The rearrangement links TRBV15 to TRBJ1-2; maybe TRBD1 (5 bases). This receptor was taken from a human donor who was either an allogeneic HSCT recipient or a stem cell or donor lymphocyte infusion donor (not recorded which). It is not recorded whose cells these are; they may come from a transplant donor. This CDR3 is CATSRDSGVFAGYTF. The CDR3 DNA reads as TGTGCCACCAGCAGAGATTCGGGGGTGTTCGCTGGCTACACCTTC.